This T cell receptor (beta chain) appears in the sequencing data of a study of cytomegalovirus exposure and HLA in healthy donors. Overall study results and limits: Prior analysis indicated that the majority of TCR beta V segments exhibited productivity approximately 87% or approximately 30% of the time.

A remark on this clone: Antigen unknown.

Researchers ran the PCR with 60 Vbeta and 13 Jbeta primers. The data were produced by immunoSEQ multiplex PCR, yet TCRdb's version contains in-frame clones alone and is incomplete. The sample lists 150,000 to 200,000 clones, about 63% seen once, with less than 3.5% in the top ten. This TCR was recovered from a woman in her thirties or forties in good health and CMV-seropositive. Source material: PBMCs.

CDR3 in DNA: TGTGCCAGCAGTTACAGGGGGTACTATAACACCGGGGAGCTGTTTTTT. Its translation is CASSYRGYYNTGELFF. The gene calls are TRBV6-5 and TRBJ2-2, with TRBD1 as a possible D gene (6 bases). Germline V gene lookup returns CDR1 MNHEY and CDR2 SVGAGI. Trimming pared 2 bases from V and 2 bases from J, leaving 12 bases between. This CDR3 is built from 16 residues.